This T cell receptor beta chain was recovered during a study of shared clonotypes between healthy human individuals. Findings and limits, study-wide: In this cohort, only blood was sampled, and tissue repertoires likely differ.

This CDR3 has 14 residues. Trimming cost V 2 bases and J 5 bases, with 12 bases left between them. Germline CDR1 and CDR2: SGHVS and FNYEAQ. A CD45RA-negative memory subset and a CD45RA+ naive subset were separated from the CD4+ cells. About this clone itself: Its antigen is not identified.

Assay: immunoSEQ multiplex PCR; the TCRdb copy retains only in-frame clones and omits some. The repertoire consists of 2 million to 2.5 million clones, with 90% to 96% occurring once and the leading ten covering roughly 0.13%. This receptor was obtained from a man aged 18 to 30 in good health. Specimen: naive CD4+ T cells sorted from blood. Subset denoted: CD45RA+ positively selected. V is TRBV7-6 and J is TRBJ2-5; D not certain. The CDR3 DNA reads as TGTGCCAGCAGCTTAAAGGAGTTGGGGGAGACCCAGTACTTC. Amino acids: CASSLKELGETQYF.